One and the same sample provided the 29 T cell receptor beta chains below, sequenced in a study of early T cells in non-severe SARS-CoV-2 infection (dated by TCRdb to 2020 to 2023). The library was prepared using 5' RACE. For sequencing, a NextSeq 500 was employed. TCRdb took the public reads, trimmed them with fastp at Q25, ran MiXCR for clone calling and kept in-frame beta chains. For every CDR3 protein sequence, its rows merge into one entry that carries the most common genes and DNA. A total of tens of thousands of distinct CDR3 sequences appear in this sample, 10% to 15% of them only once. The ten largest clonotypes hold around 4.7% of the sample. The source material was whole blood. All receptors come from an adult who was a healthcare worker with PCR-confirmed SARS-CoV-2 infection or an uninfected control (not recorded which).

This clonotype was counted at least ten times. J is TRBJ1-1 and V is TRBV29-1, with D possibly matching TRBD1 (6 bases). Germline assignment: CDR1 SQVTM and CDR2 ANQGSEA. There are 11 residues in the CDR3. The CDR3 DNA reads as TGCGCCGCAGGGGTGGGGAGTGAAGCTTTCTTT. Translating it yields CAAGVGSEAFF.

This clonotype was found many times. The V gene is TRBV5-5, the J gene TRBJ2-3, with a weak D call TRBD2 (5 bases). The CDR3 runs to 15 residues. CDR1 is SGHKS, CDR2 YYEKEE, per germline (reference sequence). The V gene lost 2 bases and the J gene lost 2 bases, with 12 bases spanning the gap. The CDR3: CASSFTGLNTDTQYF. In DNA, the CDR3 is TGTGCCAGCAGCTTCACGGGATTAAACACAGATACGCAGTATTTT.

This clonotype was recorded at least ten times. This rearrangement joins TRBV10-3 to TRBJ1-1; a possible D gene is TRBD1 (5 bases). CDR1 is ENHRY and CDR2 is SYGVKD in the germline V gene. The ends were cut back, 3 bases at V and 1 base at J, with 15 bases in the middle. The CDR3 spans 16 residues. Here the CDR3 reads CAISDARQSENTEAFF. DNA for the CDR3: TGTGCCATCAGTGACGCTAGACAGAGCGAGAACACTGAAGCTTTCTTT.

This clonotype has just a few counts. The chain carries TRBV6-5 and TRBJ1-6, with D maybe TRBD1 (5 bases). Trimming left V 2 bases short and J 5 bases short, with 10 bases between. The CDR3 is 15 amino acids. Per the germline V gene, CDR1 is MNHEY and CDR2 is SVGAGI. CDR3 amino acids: CASSYGAGHNSPLHF. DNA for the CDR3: TGTGCCAGCAGTTACGGTGCGGGACATAATTCACCCCTCCACTTT.

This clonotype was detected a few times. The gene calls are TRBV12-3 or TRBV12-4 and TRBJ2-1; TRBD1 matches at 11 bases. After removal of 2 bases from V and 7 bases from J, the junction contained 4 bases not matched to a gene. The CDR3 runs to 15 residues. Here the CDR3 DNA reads TGTGCCAGCAGTTTACGGGACAGGGGGAGGAATGAGCAGTTCTTC. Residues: CASSLRDRGRNEQFF.

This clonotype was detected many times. The CDR3 nucleotides read TGTGCCAGCAGCGGGAGAGACGACACTGGGCGGGTAAATCAGCCCCAGCATTTT. Translating it yields CASSGRDDTGRVNQPQHF. J is TRBJ1-5 and V is TRBV7-9, with unresolved D. The CDR3 is 18 residues long. V lost 5 bases to trimming and J lost 4 bases, with 24 bases between them. Per the germline V gene, CDR1 is SEHNR and CDR2 is FQNEAQ (reference sequence).

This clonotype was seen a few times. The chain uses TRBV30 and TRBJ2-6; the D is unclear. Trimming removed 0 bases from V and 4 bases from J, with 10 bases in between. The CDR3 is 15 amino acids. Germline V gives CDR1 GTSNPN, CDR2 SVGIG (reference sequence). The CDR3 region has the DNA TGTGCCTGGAGTGTAGGGTTGGGCGGGGCCAACGTCCTGACTTTC. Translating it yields CAWSVGLGGANVLTF.

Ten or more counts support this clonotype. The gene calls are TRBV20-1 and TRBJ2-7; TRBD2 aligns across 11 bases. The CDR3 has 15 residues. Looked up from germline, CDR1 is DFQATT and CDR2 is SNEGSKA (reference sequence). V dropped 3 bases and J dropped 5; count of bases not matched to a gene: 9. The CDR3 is CSASGGTSGGNEQYF. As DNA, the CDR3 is TGCAGTGCTAGCGGGGGGACTAGCGGTGGAAACGAGCAGTACTTC.

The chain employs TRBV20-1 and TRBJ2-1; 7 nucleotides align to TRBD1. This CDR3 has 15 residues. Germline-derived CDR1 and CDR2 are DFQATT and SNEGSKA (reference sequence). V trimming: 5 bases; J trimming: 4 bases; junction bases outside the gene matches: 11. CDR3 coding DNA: TGCAGTGCTTACTCCGGGACAGTGAGTTACAATGAGCAGTTCTTC. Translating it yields CSAYSGTVSYNEQFF.

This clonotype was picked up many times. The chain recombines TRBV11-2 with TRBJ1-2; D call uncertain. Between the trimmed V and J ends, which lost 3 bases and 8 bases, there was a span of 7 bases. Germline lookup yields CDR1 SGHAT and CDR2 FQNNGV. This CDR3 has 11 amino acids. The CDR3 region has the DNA TGTGCCAGCAGCTTGTGGGCCGGCTACACCTTC. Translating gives CASSLWAGYTF.

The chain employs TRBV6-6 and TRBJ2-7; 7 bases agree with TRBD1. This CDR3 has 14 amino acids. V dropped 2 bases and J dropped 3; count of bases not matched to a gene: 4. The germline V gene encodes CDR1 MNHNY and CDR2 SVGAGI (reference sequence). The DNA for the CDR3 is TGTGCCAGCAGTTACAACCAGGGGGTCTACGAGCAGTACTTC. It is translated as CASSYNQGVYEQYF.

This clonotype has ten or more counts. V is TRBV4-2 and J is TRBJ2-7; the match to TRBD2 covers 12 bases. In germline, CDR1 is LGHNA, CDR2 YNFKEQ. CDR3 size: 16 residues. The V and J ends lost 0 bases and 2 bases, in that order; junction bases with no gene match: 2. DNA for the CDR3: TGTGCCAGCAGCCAAGAGCTAGCGGGGGGGCCCTACGAGCAGTACTTC. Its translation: CASSQELAGGPYEQYF.

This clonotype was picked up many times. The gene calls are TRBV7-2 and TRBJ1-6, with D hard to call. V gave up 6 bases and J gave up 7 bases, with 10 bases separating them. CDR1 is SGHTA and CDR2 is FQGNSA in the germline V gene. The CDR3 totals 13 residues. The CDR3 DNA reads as TGTGCCAGCAGACCAATCACAAATTCACCCCTCCACTTT. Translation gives CASRPITNSPLHF.

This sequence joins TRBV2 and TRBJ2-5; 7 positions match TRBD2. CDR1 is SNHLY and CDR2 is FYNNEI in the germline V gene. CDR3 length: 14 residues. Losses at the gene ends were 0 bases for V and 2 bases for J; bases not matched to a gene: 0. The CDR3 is CASSEARGQETQYF. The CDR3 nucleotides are TGTGCCAGCAGTGAAGCGCGGGGGCAAGAGACCCAGTACTTC.

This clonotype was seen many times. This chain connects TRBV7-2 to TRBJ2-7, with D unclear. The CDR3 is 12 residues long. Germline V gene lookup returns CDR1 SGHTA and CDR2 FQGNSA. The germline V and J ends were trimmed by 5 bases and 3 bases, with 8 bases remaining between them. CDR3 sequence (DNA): TGTGCCAGCAGCCGGGCCTTCTACGAGCAGTACTTC. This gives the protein CASSRAFYEQYF.

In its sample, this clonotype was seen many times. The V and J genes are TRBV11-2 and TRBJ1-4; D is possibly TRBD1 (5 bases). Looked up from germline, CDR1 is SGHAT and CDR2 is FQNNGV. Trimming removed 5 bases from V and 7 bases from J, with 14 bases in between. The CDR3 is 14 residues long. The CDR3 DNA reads TGTGCCAGCAGCCCGGGGGGGTTTAGTGAAAAACTGTTTTTT. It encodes CASSPGGFSEKLFF.

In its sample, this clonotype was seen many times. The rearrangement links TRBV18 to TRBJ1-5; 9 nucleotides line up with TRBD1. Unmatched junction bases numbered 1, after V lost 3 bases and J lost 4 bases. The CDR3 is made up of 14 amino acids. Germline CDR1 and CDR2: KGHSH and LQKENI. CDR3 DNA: TGTGCCAGCTCACCCGGGACAGGGAATCAGCCCCAGCATTTT. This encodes CASSPGTGNQPQHF.

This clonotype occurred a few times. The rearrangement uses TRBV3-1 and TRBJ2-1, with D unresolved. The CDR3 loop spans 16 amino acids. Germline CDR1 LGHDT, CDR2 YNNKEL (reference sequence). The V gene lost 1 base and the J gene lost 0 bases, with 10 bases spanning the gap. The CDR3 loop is CASSQAASSSYNEQFF. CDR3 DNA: TGTGCCAGCAGCCAAGCTGCTTCGAGCTCCTACAATGAGCAGTTCTTC.

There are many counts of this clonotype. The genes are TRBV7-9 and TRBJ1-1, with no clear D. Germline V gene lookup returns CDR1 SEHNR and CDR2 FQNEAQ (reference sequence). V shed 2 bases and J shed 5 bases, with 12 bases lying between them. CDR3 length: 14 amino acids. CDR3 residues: CASSLQSGKTEAFF. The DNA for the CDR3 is TGTGCCAGCAGCTTACAGTCTGGTAAAACTGAAGCTTTCTTT.

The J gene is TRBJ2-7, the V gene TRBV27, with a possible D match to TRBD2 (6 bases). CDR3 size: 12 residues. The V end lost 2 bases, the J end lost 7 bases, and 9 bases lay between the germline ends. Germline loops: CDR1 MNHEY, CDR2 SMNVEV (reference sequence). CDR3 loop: CASSLLRGEQYF. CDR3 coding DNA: TGTGCCAGCAGTTTACTGCGGGGAGAGCAGTACTTC.

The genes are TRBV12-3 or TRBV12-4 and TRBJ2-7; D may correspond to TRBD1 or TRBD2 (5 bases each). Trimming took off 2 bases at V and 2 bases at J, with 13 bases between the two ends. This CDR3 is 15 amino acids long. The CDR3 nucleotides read TGTGCCAGCAGTTTATGGGACCCAAACCCCTACGAGCAGTACTTC. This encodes CASSLWDPNPYEQYF.

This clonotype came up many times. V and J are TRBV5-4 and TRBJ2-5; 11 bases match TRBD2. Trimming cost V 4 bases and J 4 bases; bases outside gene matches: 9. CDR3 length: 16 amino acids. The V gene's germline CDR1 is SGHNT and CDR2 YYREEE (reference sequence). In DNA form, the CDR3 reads TGTGCCAGCAGCGGATGGACTAGCGGGCTCGGAGAGACCCAGTACTTC. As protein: CASSGWTSGLGETQYF. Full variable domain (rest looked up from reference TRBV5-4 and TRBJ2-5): ETGVTQSPTHLIKTRGQQVTLRCSSQSGHNTVSWYQQALGQGPQFIFQYYREEENGRGNFPPRFSGLQFPNYSSELNVNALELDDSALYLCASSGWTSGLGETQYFGPGTRLLVL.

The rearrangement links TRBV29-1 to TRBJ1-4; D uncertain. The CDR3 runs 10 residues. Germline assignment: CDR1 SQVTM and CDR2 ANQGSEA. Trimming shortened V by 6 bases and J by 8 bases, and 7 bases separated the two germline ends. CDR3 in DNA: TGCAGCGTGGCGGAGGAAAAACTGTTTTTT. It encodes CSVAEEKLFF.

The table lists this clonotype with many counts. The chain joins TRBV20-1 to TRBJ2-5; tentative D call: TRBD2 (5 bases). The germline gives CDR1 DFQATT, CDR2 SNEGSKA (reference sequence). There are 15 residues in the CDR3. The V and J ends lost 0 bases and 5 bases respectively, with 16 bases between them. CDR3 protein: CSARDPLAWRETQYF. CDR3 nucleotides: TGCAGTGCTAGAGATCCCCTAGCCTGGAGGGAGACCCAGTACTTC.

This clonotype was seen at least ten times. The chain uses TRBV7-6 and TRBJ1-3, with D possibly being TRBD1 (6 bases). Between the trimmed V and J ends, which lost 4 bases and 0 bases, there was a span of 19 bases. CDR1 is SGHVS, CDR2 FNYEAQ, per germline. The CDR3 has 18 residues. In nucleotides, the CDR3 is TGTGCCAGCAGCTACAATTACGGACAGTCCAACTCTGGAAACACCATATATTTT. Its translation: CASSYNYGQSNSGNTIYF.

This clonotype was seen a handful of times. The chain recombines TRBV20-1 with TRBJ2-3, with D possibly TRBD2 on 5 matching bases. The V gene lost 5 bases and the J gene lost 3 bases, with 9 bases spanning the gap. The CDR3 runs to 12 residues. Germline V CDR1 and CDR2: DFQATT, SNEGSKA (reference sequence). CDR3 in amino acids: CSAGTGTDTQYF. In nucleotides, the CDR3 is TGCAGTGCTGGAACGGGGACAGATACGCAGTATTTT.

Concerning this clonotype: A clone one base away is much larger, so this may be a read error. For the CDR3, the DNA is TGTGCCAGTATCGGCAGGAACTCAGATACGCAGTATTTT. Translated, it gives CASIGRNSDTQYF. The genes are TRBV27 and TRBJ2-3; D is unresolved. V was pared by 9 bases and J by 4 bases, with 14 bases between. The CDR3 contains 13 residues. CDR1 and CDR2 from the germline V gene are MNHEY and SMNVEV (reference sequence).

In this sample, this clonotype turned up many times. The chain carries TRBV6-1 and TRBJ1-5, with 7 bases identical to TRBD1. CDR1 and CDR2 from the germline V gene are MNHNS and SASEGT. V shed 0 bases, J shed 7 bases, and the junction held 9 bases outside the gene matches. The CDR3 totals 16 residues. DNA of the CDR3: TGTGCCAGCAGTGAAGCGACACAGGGGTTAAGGCAGCCCCAGCATTTT. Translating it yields CASSEATQGLRQPQHF.

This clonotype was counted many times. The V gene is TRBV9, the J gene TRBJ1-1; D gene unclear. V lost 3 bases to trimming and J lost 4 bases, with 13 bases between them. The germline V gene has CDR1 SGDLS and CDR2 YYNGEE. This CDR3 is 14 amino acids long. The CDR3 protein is CASSGWGSSTEAFF. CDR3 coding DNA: TGTGCCAGCAGCGGGTGGGGATCGAGCACTGAAGCTTTCTTT.